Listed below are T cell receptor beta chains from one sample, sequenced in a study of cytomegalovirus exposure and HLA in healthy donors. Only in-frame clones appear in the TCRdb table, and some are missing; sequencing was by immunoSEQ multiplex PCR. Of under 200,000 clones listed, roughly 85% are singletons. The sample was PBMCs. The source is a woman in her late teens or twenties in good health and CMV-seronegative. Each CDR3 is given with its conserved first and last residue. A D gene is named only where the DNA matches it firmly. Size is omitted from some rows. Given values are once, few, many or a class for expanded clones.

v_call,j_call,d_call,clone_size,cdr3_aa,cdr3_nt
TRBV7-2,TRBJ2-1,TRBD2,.,CASSLGPRGRNEQFF,TGTGCCAGCAGCTTAGGTCCTCGCGGGAGAAATGAGCAGTTCTTC
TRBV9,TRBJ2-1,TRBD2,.,CASSPSGIPYNEQFF,TGTGCCAGCAGCCCAAGCGGGATACCCTACAATGAGCAGTTCTTC
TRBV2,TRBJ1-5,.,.,CASSDRAGQPQHF,TGTGCCAGCAGTGACAGGGCAGGTCAGCCCCAGCATTTT
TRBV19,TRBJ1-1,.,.,CASSISRGHQAFF,TGTGCCAGTAGTATCAGCCGGGGTCATCAAGCTTTCTTT
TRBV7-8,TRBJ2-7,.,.,CASSLLAGGGKAYEQYF,TGTGCCAGCAGCTTATTAGCCGGCGGAGGGAAGGCTTACGAGCAGTACTTC
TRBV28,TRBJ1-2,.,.,CASSLSDSLKNYGYTF,TGTGCCAGCAGTTTATCCGACAGCCTAAAGAACTATGGCTACACCTTC
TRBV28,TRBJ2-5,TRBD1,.,CASSSLGTGIQETQYF,TGTGCCAGCAGTTCCCTTGGGACAGGGATCCAAGAGACCCAGTACTTC
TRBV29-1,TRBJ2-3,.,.,CSVSSSVTDTQYF,TGCAGCGTTTCTTCTAGCGTCACAGATACGCAGTATTTT
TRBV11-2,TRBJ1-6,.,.,CASSLSFTVPLHF,TGTGCCAGCAGCTTAAGTTTTACGGTTCCCCTCCACTTT
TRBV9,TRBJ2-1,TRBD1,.,CASSATGSSYNEQFF,TGTGCCAGCAGCGCGACAGGGAGCTCCTACAATGAGCAGTTCTTC
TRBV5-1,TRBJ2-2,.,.,CASSLEAGAVGELFF,TGCGCCAGCAGCTTGGAAGCAGGGGCAGTCGGGGAGCTGTTTTTT
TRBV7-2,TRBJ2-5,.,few,CASSTYLETQYF,TGTGCCAGCAGTACTTACCTGGAGACCCAGTACTTC
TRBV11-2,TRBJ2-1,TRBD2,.,CASSLVASGRGYEFF,TGTGCCAGCAGCTTAGTCGCTAGCGGGAGGGGGTACGAGTTCTTC
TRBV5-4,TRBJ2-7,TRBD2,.,CASSFGLDSYEQYF,TGTGCCAGCAGCTTCGGACTAGACTCCTACGAGCAGTACTTC
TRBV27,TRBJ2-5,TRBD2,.,CASSSIRKLAEETQYF,TGTGCCAGCAGTTCGATCCGGAAACTAGCGGAAGAGACCCAGTACTTC
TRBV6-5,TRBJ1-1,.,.,CASSYLDSLGTEAFF,TGTGCCAGCAGTTACTTGGACAGCCTGGGCACTGAAGCTTTCTTT
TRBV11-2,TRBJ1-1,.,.,CASSWAQRAAFF,TGTGCCAGCAGCTGGGCCCAGCGGGCAGCTTTCTTT
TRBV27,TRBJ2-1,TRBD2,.,CASSYSAGEVSEQFF,TGTGCCAGCAGTTACTCAGCGGGAGAAGTTAGTGAGCAGTTCTTC
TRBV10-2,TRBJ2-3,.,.,CASSSEQRDTDTQYF,TGCGCCAGCAGTTCGGAGCAACGAGACACAGATACGCAGTATTTT
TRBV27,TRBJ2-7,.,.,CASSREPSYEQYF,TGTGCCAGCAGCCGGGAACCTTCCTACGAGCAGTACTTC
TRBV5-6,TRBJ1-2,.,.,CASSSSGTTRHYGYTF,TGTGCCAGCAGCTCGAGCGGGACCACACGGCACTATGGCTACACCTTC
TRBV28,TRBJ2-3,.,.,CASSLGTTSTDTQYF,TGTGCCAGCAGCCTAGGGACAACCAGCACAGATACGCAGTATTTT
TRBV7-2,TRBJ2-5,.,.,CASSPGLQETQYF,TGTGCCAGCAGCCCGGGACTTCAAGAGACCCAGTACTTC
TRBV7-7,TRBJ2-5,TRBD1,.,CASSPMTGFETQYF,TGTGCTAGCAGCCCAATGACAGGGTTCGAGACCCAGTACTTC
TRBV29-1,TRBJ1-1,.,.,CSVIRGVNTEAFF,TGCAGTGTGATAAGGGGTGTGAACACTGAAGCTTTCTTT
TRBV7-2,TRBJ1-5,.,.,CASSDSHRGQRNQPQHF,TGTGCCAGCAGCGACTCCCATCGAGGTCAGCGCAATCAGCCCCAGCATTTT
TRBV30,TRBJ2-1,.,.,CAWSLGGGSYNEQFF,TGTGCCTGGAGTCTGGGAGGGGGCTCCTACAATGAGCAGTTCTTC
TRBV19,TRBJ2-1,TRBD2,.,CASKASGYNEQFF,TGTGCCAGTAAAGCTAGCGGTTACAATGAGCAGTTCTTC
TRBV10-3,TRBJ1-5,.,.,CAISGSGQPQHF,TGTGCCATCAGTGGGAGCGGTCAGCCCCAGCATTTT
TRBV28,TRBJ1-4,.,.,CASSLLTATNEKLFF,TGTGCCAGCAGTTTACTGACTGCAACTAATGAAAAACTGTTTTTT
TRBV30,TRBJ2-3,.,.,CAWTFGFRGDTQYF,TGTGCCTGGACATTCGGTTTTCGGGGAGATACGCAGTATTTT
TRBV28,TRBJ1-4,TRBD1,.,CASSPGTGYWGKLFF,TGTGCCAGCAGTCCCGGGACAGGGTATTGGGGGAAACTGTTTTTT
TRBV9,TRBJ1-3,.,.,CASSVDGGSFSGNTIYF,TGTGCCAGCAGCGTAGACGGAGGGAGTTTCTCTGGAAACACCATATATTTT
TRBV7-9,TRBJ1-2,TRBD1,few,CASSPQGVYGYTF,TGTGCCAGCAGCCCACAGGGGGTTTATGGCTACACCTTC
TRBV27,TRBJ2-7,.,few,CASSLSGAVSYEQYF,TGTGCCAGCAGTTTATCGGGAGCAGTCTCCTACGAGCAGTACTTC
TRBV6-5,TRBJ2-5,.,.,CASSYRGETQYF,TGTGCCAGCAGTTACCGGGGAGAGACCCAGTACTTC
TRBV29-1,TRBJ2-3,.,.,CSVGQGRVTDTQYF,TGCAGCGTTGGTCAGGGTAGGGTGACAGATACGCAGTATTTT
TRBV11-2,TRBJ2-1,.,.,CASSLDAMSSYNEQFF,TGTGCCAGCAGCTTAGACGCCATGAGCTCCTACAATGAGCAGTTCTTC
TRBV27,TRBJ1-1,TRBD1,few,CASIGTGMNTEAFF,TGTGCCAGCATTGGGACAGGGATGAACACTGAAGCTTTCTTT
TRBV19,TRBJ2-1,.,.,CASRPHREYNEQFF,TGTGCCAGTCGCCCCCACAGGGAGTACAATGAGCAGTTCTTC
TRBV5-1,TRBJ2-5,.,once,CASSLTGTGQETQYF,TGCGCCAGCAGCTTGACAGGAACTGGACAAGAGACCCAGTACTTC
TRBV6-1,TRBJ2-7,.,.,CASSPGSSLHEQYF,TGTGCCAGCAGCCCCGGGTCATCCCTCCACGAGCAGTACTTC
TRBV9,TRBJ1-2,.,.,CASSVVPDSSYGYTF,TGTGCCAGCAGCGTAGTTCCGGACAGTTCCTATGGCTACACCTTC
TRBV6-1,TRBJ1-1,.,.,CASISGEAFF,TGTGCCAGCATCTCAGGTGAAGCTTTCTTT
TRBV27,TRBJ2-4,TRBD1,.,CASRSGTGGLAKNIQYF,TGTGCCAGCAGGTCCGGGACAGGGGGACTAGCCAAAAACATTCAGTACTTC
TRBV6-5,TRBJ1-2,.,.,CASSQTANYGYTF,TGTGCCAGCAGCCAGACAGCTAACTATGGCTACACCTTC
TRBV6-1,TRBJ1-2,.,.,CASSEERRGYGYTF,TGTGCCAGCAGTGAAGAGAGAAGGGGCTATGGCTACACCTTC
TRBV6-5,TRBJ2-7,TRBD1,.,CASKTGGAGGYEQYF,TGTGCCAGCAAGACAGGGGGCGCGGGCGGGTACGAGCAGTACTTC
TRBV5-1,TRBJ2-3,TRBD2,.,CASSLTSGPTDTQYF,TGCGCCAGCAGCCTGACTAGCGGGCCGACAGATACGCAGTATTTT
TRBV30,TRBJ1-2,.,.,CAWSEGGYGYTF,TGTGCCTGGAGTGAAGGGGGCTATGGCTACACCTTC
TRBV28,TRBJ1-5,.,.,CASSLWGGNQPQHF,TGTGCCAGCAGTTTATGGGGGGGAAATCAGCCCCAGCATTTT